This TCR beta chain was identified during a study of beta chain features in type 1 diabetes. The V segment lost 0 bases and the J segment 9 bases; nucleotides outside the gene matches: 2. Germline V CDR1 and CDR2: SGHDN, FVKESK. The CDR3 totals 13 residues. On this clone itself: Its antigen is not identified.

Sequencing targeted expressed TCRB transcripts, as all isolated RNA had been reverse transcribed. Sequenced by immunoSEQ multiplex PCR; TCRdb stores in-frame clones only, minus some. This table has some 350,000 clones, approximately 12% appearing once. The study's findings and limits: A pattern of fewer insertions and more deletions at VDJ junctions was seen in type 1 diabetes patients. Moderate yet significant TCRB CDR3 shortening was seen in Type 1 diabetes patients in all four CD4+ subsets.

Purity (above 95%) was reached by all sorted populations. The gene calls are TRBV14 and TRBJ2-7; 10 bases align to TRBD2. This receptor was identified in a woman between 18 and 29 years old with type 1 diabetes. Sequencing was carried out using naive CD4+ T cells from blood. CDR3 coding DNA: TGTGCCAGCAGCCAAGATACTAGCGGGACGCAGTACTTC. Translated, it gives CASSQDTSGTQYF.